The following is a TCR beta chain sequence with its context. Antigen: not known. The record originates from a study of cytomegalovirus exposure and HLA in healthy donors. The study, taken as a whole, reports: Reportedly, cytomegalovirus status was diagnosed with high sensitivity and specificity.

Produced via immunoSEQ multiplex PCR; TCRdb's table is partial and in-frame only. The table lists under 200,000 clones, about 86% of them singletons. This clonotype was obtained from a woman aged 18 to 35 in good health and CMV-seronegative. Sample: PBMCs.

The CDR3, as DNA: TGCGCCAGCCATTCGACAGCGGGGGGCCTAAAAGAGACCCAGTACTTC. It is translated as CASHSTAGGLKETQYF. The J gene is TRBJ2-5, the V gene TRBV5-1, with 9 nucleotides matching TRBD2. Looked up from germline, CDR1 is SGHRS and CDR2 is YFSETQ. This CDR3 is built from 16 residues. The V segment lost 7 bases and the J segment 3 bases; nucleotides outside the gene matches: 13.